These T cell receptor beta chains were read from a single sample in a study of Ad26.COV2.S vaccination and SARS-CoV-2 variants. Only in-frame clones appear in the TCRdb table, and some are missing; sequencing was by immunoSEQ multiplex PCR. Of roughly 400,000 clones listed, about 88% are singletons. The sequences come from peripheral blood, collected in a trial of Ad26.COV2.S vaccine versus placebo. These receptors all come from a person between 18 and 59 years old who received the Ad26.COV2.S COVID-19 vaccine or a placebo. CDR3s include the opening cysteine and the closing phenylalanine or tryptophan. The order of the fields is J gene, D gene, clone size, V gene, CDR3 length, CDR3 DNA, CDR3 protein. D genes are given only for firm matches. Clone size is shown for a subset of rows, as once, few, many or a class of expanded clone.

j_call: TRBJ1-3
d_call: .
clone_size: .
v_call: TRBV28
cdr3_length: 13
cdr3_nt: TGTGCCAGCGGGCGACCCTCTGGAAACACCATATATTTT
cdr3_aa: CASGRPSGNTIYF

j_call: TRBJ2-2
d_call: .
clone_size: .
v_call: TRBV7-9
cdr3_length: 11
cdr3_nt: TGTGCCAGCAGCCCGGCCGGGGAGCTGTTTTTT
cdr3_aa: CASSPAGELFF

j_call: TRBJ2-2
d_call: .
clone_size: .
v_call: TRBV18
cdr3_length: 15
cdr3_nt: TGTGCCAGCTCACCTCAGGCGGGTCTAACCGGGGAGCTGTTTTTT
cdr3_aa: CASSPQAGLTGELFF

j_call: TRBJ2-4
d_call: .
clone_size: once
v_call: TRBV19
cdr3_length: 12
cdr3_nt: TGTGCCAGTAGTATGGCACCCAACATTCAGTACTTC
cdr3_aa: CASSMAPNIQYF

j_call: TRBJ1-6
d_call: .
clone_size: .
v_call: TRBV6-5
cdr3_length: 14
cdr3_nt: TGTGCCAGCAGTTCCTCCCTCTATAATTCACCCCTCCACTTT
cdr3_aa: CASSSSLYNSPLHF

j_call: TRBJ2-3
d_call: .
clone_size: .
v_call: TRBV12-5
cdr3_length: 14
cdr3_nt: TGTGCTAGTGGTTTGGATACTTCCTTAGATACGCAGTATTTT
cdr3_aa: CASGLDTSLDTQYF

j_call: TRBJ2-5
d_call: .
clone_size: .
v_call: TRBV5-1
cdr3_length: 15
cdr3_nt: TGCGCCAGCAGCTTTTCCACTATGGTGCAAGAGACCCAGTACTTC
cdr3_aa: CASSFSTMVQETQYF

j_call: TRBJ1-5
d_call: .
clone_size: .
v_call: TRBV6-5
cdr3_length: 13
cdr3_nt: TGTGCCAGCAGCTCCACTAGAAATCAGCCCCAGCATTTT
cdr3_aa: CASSSTRNQPQHF

j_call: TRBJ2-3
d_call: .
clone_size: .
v_call: TRBV7-3
cdr3_length: 16
cdr3_nt: TGTGCCAGCAGCCCGCCGGGGGCGGGAGTGTACGGTACGCAGTATTTT
cdr3_aa: CASSPPGAGVYGTQYF

j_call: TRBJ1-2
d_call: .
clone_size: .
v_call: TRBV6-2/TRBV6-3
cdr3_length: 12
cdr3_nt: TGTGCCAGCAGACCTCAGGTTGGGGACTACACCTTC
cdr3_aa: CASRPQVGDYTF